Listed here are 27 T cell receptor beta chains from one sample, sequenced in a study of CXCR3-negative and CXCR3-positive naive CD8 T cells. Libraries of TRB cDNA were made by 5' RACE and carried UMIs. TCRdb re-called the 5' RACE reads, yielding one record per CDR3 amino acid sequence without DNA. This sample's table reports around 8,400 distinct CDR3 sequences. Findings of the study overall: Compared with CXCR3-negative naive cells, CXCR3-positive naive cells showed more hydrophobic TRB CDR3s.

Their antigen targets remain unknown. The source material was naive CXCR3+ CD8+ T cells from blood. Stated subset: CD45RO-CCR7+CD27+CD95- naive CD8+ T cells expressing CXCR3 (TNR3+). These receptors were collected from a human donor in good health. Some clones in this sample may be carry-over from other donors' samples.

The chain links TRBV7-9 to TRBJ2-2. The V gene's germline CDR1 is SEHNR and CDR2 FQNEAQ (reference sequence). The CDR3 length is 13 residues. CDR3 amino acids: CASSNDPNGELFF.

Frequency places this clonotype as medium-sized. The gene calls are TRBV29-1 and TRBJ2-1. The CDR3 sequence is 13 residues long. In germline, CDR1 is SQVTM, CDR2 ANQGSEA. The CDR3 here is CSVTRSSYNEQFF.

The rearrangement links TRBV29-1 to TRBJ2-7. Germline lookup yields CDR1 SQVTM and CDR2 ANQGSEA. The CDR3 loop spans 11 amino acids. The CDR3 is CSVTGPYEQYF.

The chain carries TRBV25-1 and TRBJ2-7. CDR3 size: 13 residues. Germline CDR1 reads MGHDK; CDR2 reads SYGVNS. Here the CDR3 reads CASSESAVYEQYF.

The rearrangement uses TRBV7-3 and TRBJ2-7; the TCRdb D gene call, TRBD1, has no DNA to confirm it. Germline-derived CDR1 and CDR2 are SGHTA and FQGTGA. This CDR3 is 17 amino acids long. CDR3 protein: CASTPGPPGQGSYEQYF.

This sequence joins TRBV6-6 and TRBJ2-7; TCRdb designates TRBD2, a call that cannot be tested without DNA. The germline gives CDR1 MNHNY, CDR2 SVGAGI (reference sequence). The CDR3 runs to 16 residues. This CDR3 is CASSYSTSGERGEQYF.

The chain couples TRBV28 to TRBJ2-3. Germline CDR1 and CDR2: MDHEN and SYDVKM. CDR3 size: 14 residues. This CDR3 is CASSLGLGTDTQYF.

This clonotype ranks as medium-sized (0.01 to 0.1%) in terms of frequency. The CDR3 here is CASSLTSGSETQYF. V usage is TRBV28 and J usage is TRBJ2-5; the TRBD2 assignment by TCRdb is unverifiable without DNA. This CDR3 comprises 14 residues. Germline V gene lookup returns CDR1 MDHEN and CDR2 SYDVKM.

The CDR3 loop reads CSVDGARGHYGYTF. The J gene is TRBJ1-2, the V gene TRBV29-1; TCRdb returns TRBD1, unconfirmable since there is no DNA. The CDR3 is 14 residues long. CDR1 and CDR2 from the germline V gene are SQVTM and ANQGSEA.

The chain uses TRBV5-8 and TRBJ2-1; no DNA is available, so the TRBD2 call from TCRdb remains unchecked. Germline V gives CDR1 SGHTS, CDR2 YDEGEE. The CDR3 runs to 16 residues. The CDR3 reads CASSIRTSAQLNEQFF.

This rearrangement joins TRBV7-8 to TRBJ1-1. CDR1 SGHVS and CDR2 FQNEAQ come from the germline V gene. The CDR3 contains 16 residues. CDR3 sequence reads: CASSLGFRARNTEAFF.

J is TRBJ2-7 and V is TRBV5-1; as DNA is missing, the TRBD1 call by TCRdb cannot be tested. The CDR3 spans 13 residues. Looked up from germline, CDR1 is SGHRS and CDR2 is YFSETQ. CDR3 region: CASRRTGGWEQYF.

The rearrangement uses TRBV6-5 and TRBJ1-2; no DNA is available, so the TRBD1 call from TCRdb remains unchecked. This CDR3 spans 18 amino acids. Germline V CDR1 and CDR2: MNHEY, SVGAGI. CDR3 region: CASSYFPTGQGLEYGYTF.

V is TRBV12-5 and J is TRBJ2-7. Germline V gene data show CDR1 as LGHNT and CDR2 as FRNRAP. This CDR3 contains 12 residues. CDR3 sequence: CASGLGSYEQYF.

CDR3 sequence: CASSLDTGLSGYTF. The chain uses TRBV7-9 and TRBJ1-2; as DNA is missing, the TRBD1 call by TCRdb cannot be tested. The CDR3 has 14 residues. Germline CDR1 and CDR2: SEHNR and FQNEAQ (reference sequence).

The genes are TRBV19 and TRBJ2-7. This CDR3 is built from 14 residues. Germline lookup yields CDR1 LNHDA and CDR2 SQIVND (reference sequence). The chain's CDR3 is CASSTAGTPYEQYF.

V usage is TRBV14 and J usage is TRBJ2-1; TCRdb calls TRBD1, which cannot be checked without DNA. CDR3 length: 16 residues. Germline assignment: CDR1 SGHDN and CDR2 FVKESK. CDR3: CASSQTAGETSNEQFF.

This clonotype is classed as medium-sized (0.01 to 0.1%) by frequency. The rearrangement joins TRBV29-1 to TRBJ2-2; there is no DNA to check the TCRdb D call of TRBD1. The germline gives CDR1 SQVTM, CDR2 ANQGSEA. The CDR3 consists of 14 residues. The CDR3 loop reads CSVTGTGRVGELFF.

The chain joins TRBV3-1 to TRBJ2-5; the TCRdb D gene call, TRBD1, has no DNA to confirm it. The CDR3 contains 15 residues. In germline, CDR1 is LGHDT, CDR2 YNNKEL (reference sequence). CDR3 sequence: CASSQNGQAEETQYF.

This clonotype is deemed medium-sized by its frequency. CDR3 sequence reads: CSVTSIGNTEAFF. The chain carries TRBV29-1 and TRBJ1-1. The germline CDR1 and CDR2 sequences are SQVTM and ANQGSEA. The CDR3 runs to 13 residues.

CDR3: CSVESGAGEETQYF. This rearrangement joins TRBV29-1 to TRBJ2-5; TCRdb's D call, TRBD1, is unchecked because there is no DNA. Germline CDR1 SQVTM, CDR2 ANQGSEA. The CDR3 covers 14 residues.

In terms of frequency, this clonotype is medium-sized. V and J are TRBV29-1 and TRBJ2-1; absent DNA, TCRdb's TRBD2 call cannot be checked. Per the germline V gene, CDR1 is SQVTM and CDR2 is ANQGSEA. The CDR3 has 15 amino acids. The CDR3 loop is CSVVSPLSSYNEQFF.

This chain joins TRBV2 and TRBJ2-1. The germline V gene encodes CDR1 SNHLY and CDR2 FYNNEI. The CDR3 extends over 13 amino acids. The CDR3: CASQRPEKNEQFF.

The rearrangement links TRBV20-1 to TRBJ2-7; the D call from TCRdb, TRBD2, cannot be confirmed without DNA. Germline loops: CDR1 DFQATT, CDR2 SNEGSKA (reference sequence). The CDR3 covers 15 residues. Here the CDR3 reads CSAPRLAGDPYEQYF.

This rearrangement joins TRBV27 to TRBJ2-1. The germline V gene has CDR1 MNHEY and CDR2 SMNVEV (reference sequence). This CDR3 is 16 amino acids long. This CDR3 reads CASSFDVTFRYNEQFF.

CDR3 sequence: CSVESNTEAFF. This sequence joins TRBV29-1 and TRBJ1-1. CDR3 size: 11 residues. CDR1 SQVTM and CDR2 ANQGSEA come from the germline V gene. Looking up the rest from reference TRBV29-1 and TRBJ1-1 gives the full variable domain: SAVISQKPSRDICQRGTSLTIQCQVDSQVTMMFWYRQQPGQSLTLIATANQGSEATYESGFVIDKFPISRPNLTFSTLTVSNMSPEDSSIYLCSVESNTEAFFGQGTRLTVV.

The chain is built from TRBV7-6 and TRBJ2-3; absent DNA, TCRdb's TRBD1 call cannot be checked. CDR1 is SGHVS, CDR2 FNYEAQ, per germline. This CDR3 comprises 18 residues. The CDR3 region is CASSLPNTSWGSTDTQYF. The whole variable domain, filled in from reference TRBV7-6 and TRBJ2-3, reads GAGVSQSPRYKVTKRGQDVALRCDPISGHVSLYWYRQALGQGPEFLTYFNYEAQQDKSGLPNDRFSAERPEGSISTLTIQRTEQRDSAMYRCASSLPNTSWGSTDTQYFGPGTRLTVL.